The clone carrying this T cell receptor (beta chain) was counted once. This sample was taken from a study of blood T cell repertoires in COVID-19. Study context: Acute and convalescent COVID-19 specimens originated in the United States, Italy and Spain. The analysed material was cDNA or gDNA that came from T cells, B-cell-depleted T cells, or PBMCs.

Original methodology: Estimation of nucleated cell counts relied on the amplification of reference gene primers. TCRdb's copy holds only in-frame clones and misses some; the assay was immunoSEQ multiplex PCR. That table supplies the V and J calls and clone size; D and trimming were determined from the DNA. This table holds some 240,000 clones, about 79% found once. The germline CDR1 and CDR2 sequences are SQVTM and ANQGSEA. CDR3 size: 14 residues. Trimming removed 6 bases from V and 2 bases from J; junction bases left unmatched: 7. The rearrangement joins TRBV29-1 to TRBJ1-2; 9 bases fit TRBD1. The source of this sequence is a middle-aged woman who had recovered from COVID-19. Sequencing used peripheral blood. The CDR3 region has the DNA TGCAGCGTCCGGACAGGGGAGCCAAACTATGGCTACACCTTC. Translated: CSVRTGEPNYGYTF.